These 28 T cell receptor beta chains were all obtained from the same sample, sequenced in a study of T-cell reconstitution after alpha-beta-depleted transplantation in children. Using unique molecular identifiers, the investigators prepared the TCRbeta library. A single record per CDR3 protein comes from TCRdb applying MiXCR to the PCR reads. Here the sample spans 490,000 or so distinct CDR3 sequences, around 12% being singletons. The sequencing used PBMCs from the stem cell graft donor, collected from the stem cell graft. The receptors derive from a human donor who donated a stem cell graft to a child with combined immunodeficiency.

The chain employs TRBV29-1 and TRBJ1-2, with D possibly matching TRBD1 (6 bases). The CDR3 has 13 amino acids. V shed 4 bases and J shed 0 bases, with 9 bases lying between them. Germline V gene lookup returns CDR1 SQVTM and CDR2 ANQGSEA. For the CDR3, the DNA is TGCAGCGTTGGACAGGCAGCTAACTATGGCTACACCTTC. Translating it yields CSVGQAANYGYTF.

This chain connects TRBV11-3 to TRBJ2-2; tentatively, D is TRBD2 (7 bases). This CDR3 region has 16 residues. V lost 5 bases and J lost 7, with 20 bases in between. Germline V gene lookup returns CDR1 SGHNT and CDR2 YENEEA. CDR3 loop: CASSPTAGVQGGELFF. The CDR3 DNA is TGTGCCAGCAGCCCCACCGCGGGAGTACAGGGCGGGGAGCTGTTTTTT.

This clonotype was detected only a few times. V gene TRBV12-3 or TRBV12-4 combines with J gene TRBJ2-3; 13 bases are shared with TRBD2. This CDR3 comprises 17 residues. The V and J ends lost 4 bases and 3 bases, in that order; junction bases with no gene match: 7. The CDR3 region is CASSSRTSGSGTDTQYF. For the CDR3, the DNA is TGTGCCAGCAGTTCTCGGACTAGCGGGAGCGGAACAGATACGCAGTATTTT.

In the case of this clonotype: Possible read error: a much larger clone is one base away. The chain carries TRBV20-1 and TRBJ2-5; D remains unclear. The CDR3 sequence is 14 residues long. Trimming took 5 bases from V and 2 from J, leaving 15 bases between them. Germline assignment: CDR1 DFQATT and CDR2 SNEGSKA (reference sequence). The CDR3 bases are TGCAGTGCTTTCTTTCGTCATGGACAAGAGACCCAGTACTTC. It translates to CSAFFRHGQETQYF.

This clonotype was detected many times. The CDR3 DNA reads TGTGCCAGCACCTCCGGAGTGGGAAACACTGAAGCTTTCTTT. This gives the protein CASTSGVGNTEAFF. The chain is built from TRBV6-1 and TRBJ1-1; the D is unclear. The CDR3 runs to 14 residues. V was shortened by 7 bases and J by 2 bases, with 14 bases between the two germline ends. Germline-derived CDR1 and CDR2 are MNHNS and SASEGT.

This clonotype was counted between two and nine times. The rearrangement uses TRBV13 and TRBJ2-7, with 7 bases identical to TRBD1. This CDR3 is built from 17 residues. The V gene end was trimmed by 5 bases and the J gene end by 0 bases; junction bases not matched to a gene: 13. Germline CDR1 PRHDT, CDR2 FYEKMQ (reference sequence). CDR3 sequence (DNA): TGTGCCAGCAGCGCTCCCAGGGGGATTGGGCACTCCTACGAGCAGTACTTC. It is translated as CASSAPRGIGHSYEQYF.

This clonotype was counted only a few times. The chain couples TRBV9 to TRBJ2-1, with D maybe TRBD1 (6 bases). The CDR3 consists of 12 residues. V was clipped by 0 bases and J by 9 bases, with 7 bases between them. Germline values: CDR1 SGDLS, CDR2 YYNGEE. The CDR3 loop reads CASSVAGVEQFF. The CDR3 DNA sequence: TGTGCCAGCAGCGTAGCAGGGGTTGAGCAGTTCTTC.

This clonotype was counted at least ten times. The chain has TRBV5-5 and TRBJ2-3; D tentatively reads TRBD1 or TRBD2 (5 bases each). V lost 0 bases and J 0 bases, leaving 14 bases between the germline ends. The germline V gene has CDR1 SGHKS and CDR2 YYEKEE (reference sequence). This CDR3 is built from 17 residues. DNA for the CDR3: TGTGCCAGCAGCTTGGAATCTTGGGACGCAAGCACAGATACGCAGTATTTT. Translating gives CASSLESWDASTDTQYF.

This clonotype has only one observation. This chain connects TRBV12-3 or TRBV12-4 to TRBJ2-7; D unclear. Trimming cost V 0 bases and J 4 bases, with 7 bases left between them. CDR3 size: 13 residues. The CDR3 reads CASSLATMYEQYF. In DNA form, the CDR3 reads TGTGCCAGCAGTTTAGCGACAATGTACGAGCAGTACTTC.

The V gene is TRBV5-1, the J gene TRBJ2-3; the D gene is possibly TRBD1 (6 bases). Germline V gene data show CDR1 as SGHRS and CDR2 as YFSETQ. CDR3 size: 19 residues. V gave up 1 base and J gave up 2 bases, with 23 bases separating them. Here the CDR3 DNA reads TGCGCCAGCAGCTTGTGGGACACCAGTCCCATAAGGAACACAGATACGCAGTATTTT. Translation: CASSLWDTSPIRNTDTQYF.

V is TRBV5-8 and J is TRBJ2-2, with 7 bases fitting TRBD1. Trimming at V came to 6 bases and at J to 6 bases, leaving 8 bases not matched to a gene. Germline values: CDR1 SGHTS, CDR2 YDEGEE. The CDR3 runs to 14 residues. This chain's CDR3 is CASIRTGRSGELFF. In DNA, the CDR3 is TGTGCCAGCATCCGGACAGGAAGGTCCGGGGAGCTGTTTTTT.

This clonotype was seen only a few times. V and J are TRBV6-2 or TRBV6-3 and TRBJ2-7; 7 bases are shared with TRBD1. V trimming: 0 bases; J trimming: 6 bases; junction bases outside the gene matches: 8. Germline V gene lookup returns CDR1 MNHEY and CDR2 SVGEGT. This CDR3 region has 15 residues. The CDR3 sequence is CASSYSPGGISEQYF. CDR3 nucleotide sequence: TGTGCCAGCAGTTACTCGCCAGGGGGTATTTCCGAGCAGTACTTC.

This clonotype was seen a handful of times. The chain is built from TRBV18 and TRBJ1-1; possible D gene TRBD1, 5 bases. CDR3 length: 15 residues. V was trimmed by 4 bases and J by 5 bases, leaving 17 bases between them. The germline V gene has CDR1 KGHSH and CDR2 LQKENI. Written as DNA, the CDR3 is TGTGCCAGCTCACAGGGGCAGGGAAGGAGGACTGAAGCTTTCTTT. Translated: CASSQGQGRRTEAFF.

There are many counts of this clonotype. The chain has TRBV28 and TRBJ2-5; D is perhaps TRBD1 or TRBD2 (6 bases each). The germline CDR1 and CDR2 sequences are MDHEN and SYDVKM. V shed 6 bases and J shed 5 bases, with 16 bases lying between them. The CDR3 covers 14 residues. For the CDR3, the DNA is TGTGCCAGCAGCCTGTCACTAGGGGGGGAGACCCAGTACTTC. Protein: CASSLSLGGETQYF. The full variable domain, with the rest looked up from reference TRBV28 and TRBJ2-5, is DVKVTQSSRYLVKRTGEKVFLECVQDMDHENMFWYRQDPGLGLRLIYFSYDVKMKEKGDIPEGYSVSREKKERFSLILESASTNQTSMYLCASSLSLGGETQYFGPGTRLLVL.

In this sample, this clonotype turned up a few times. The rearrangement uses TRBV7-9 and TRBJ1-3, with D possibly matching TRBD1 (5 bases). Germline CDR1 and CDR2: SEHNR and FQNEAQ (reference sequence). The CDR3 extends over 16 amino acids. Trimming removed 1 base at V and 2 bases at J, with 12 bases between. In nucleotides, the CDR3 is TGTGCCAGCAGCTTAGTAGCAGGGATCCCTGGAAACACCATATATTTT. This codes for CASSLVAGIPGNTIYF.

There are many counts of this clonotype. The V and J genes are TRBV29-1 and TRBJ1-1; tentative D call: TRBD1 (5 bases). The germline CDR1 and CDR2 sequences are SQVTM and ANQGSEA. This CDR3 has 12 residues. Trimming left V 6 bases short and J 7 bases short, with 15 bases between. The CDR3, as DNA: TGCAGCGTCTTTCAGGGACGAGGTGAAGCTTTCTTT. It encodes CSVFQGRGEAFF.

This clonotype was picked up a small number of times. J is TRBJ2-1 and V is TRBV18; 9 positions agree with TRBD2. Germline V lookup: CDR1 KGHSH, CDR2 LQKENI. The ends lost 0 bases at V and 10 bases at J; junction bases unmatched: 7. The CDR3 has 15 amino acids. CDR3 amino acids: CASSPPAGGPLEQFF. CDR3 bases: TGTGCCAGCTCACCACCGGCGGGAGGGCCCCTAGAGCAGTTCTTC. The entire variable domain, with the rest obtained from reference TRBV18 and TRBJ2-1, is as follows: NAGVMQNPRHLVRRRGQEARLRCSPMKGHSHVYWYRQLPEEGLKFMVYLQKENIIDESGMPKERFSAEFPKEGPSILRIQQVVRGDSAAYFCASSPPAGGPLEQFFGPGTRLTVL.

This clonotype showed up just a few times. The chain recombines TRBV12-3 or TRBV12-4 with TRBJ1-2; 11 bases are shared with TRBD1. V trimming: 5 bases; J trimming: 6 bases; junction bases outside the gene matches: 2. The CDR3 covers 13 residues. CDR3 sequence: CASSGGQGDGYTF. CDR3 in DNA: TGTGCCAGCAGTGGGGGACAGGGGGATGGCTACACCTTC.

V usage is TRBV27 and J usage is TRBJ2-1; no clear D. Germline lookup yields CDR1 MNHEY and CDR2 SMNVEV (reference sequence). The CDR3 is made up of 12 amino acids. With 6 bases removed from V and 6 bases from J, the gap between germline ends came to 9 bases. CDR3 sequence reads: CASSIRRNEQFF. The CDR3 DNA sequence: TGTGCCAGCAGCATCCGGCGCAATGAGCAGTTCTTC.

J is TRBJ2-7 and V is TRBV5-1; tentative D call: TRBD1 (6 bases). The CDR3 runs to 14 residues. Trimming stripped 0 bases from V and 5 bases from J, with 12 bases between. Germline V gives CDR1 SGHRS, CDR2 YFSETQ. The CDR3 bases are TGCGCCAGCAGCTTGGCGTGGGGGCGGGACGAGCAGTACTTC. It encodes CASSLAWGRDEQYF.

In its sample, this clonotype was seen many times. The chain has TRBV5-1 and TRBJ2-5; TRBD2 agrees at 9 bases. The CDR3 is made up of 14 amino acids. The germline CDR1 and CDR2 sequences are SGHRS and YFSETQ. V gave up 2 bases and J gave up 5 bases; unmatched junction bases: 4. The CDR3: CASSFGLARETQYF. CDR3 nucleotide sequence: TGCGCCAGCAGCTTCGGACTAGCGAGGGAGACCCAGTACTTC.

This clonotype was seen only a few times. This sequence joins TRBV7-2 and TRBJ2-1, with D possibly matching TRBD2 (5 bases). V shed 5 bases and J shed 11 bases, with 25 bases lying between them. Germline values: CDR1 SGHTA, CDR2 FQGNSA. The CDR3 runs to 16 residues. CDR3 coding DNA: TGTGCCAGCAGCCCCGAGATGGACTCCGGCGGGTACAAGCAGTTCTTC. This codes for CASSPEMDSGGYKQFF.

This clonotype has a count of ten or more. The chain employs TRBV10-3 and TRBJ2-4; D is possibly TRBD2 (6 bases). This CDR3 is built from 16 residues. Germline assignment: CDR1 ENHRY and CDR2 SYGVKD. V was trimmed by 3 bases and J by 0 bases, leaving 12 bases between them. CDR3 loop: CAISERGILAKNIQYF. The CDR3 bases are TGTGCCATCAGTGAACGGGGGATACTAGCCAAAAACATTCAGTACTTC.

This clonotype was seen at least ten times. J is TRBJ1-4 and V is TRBV9; D gene uncertain. V was shortened by 0 bases and J by 8 bases, with 5 bases between the two germline ends. CDR3 size: 12 residues. Germline CDR1 reads SGDLS; CDR2 reads YYNGEE. The CDR3, as DNA: TGTGCCAGCAGCGTAGGGGAGGAAAAACTGTTTTTT. It is translated as CASSVGEEKLFF.

This clonotype was observed a handful of times. The chain couples TRBV10-3 to TRBJ2-7; 9 bases are shared with TRBD1. CDR1 is ENHRY and CDR2 is SYGVKD in the germline V gene. The CDR3 extends over 13 amino acids. J gave up 5 bases and V 10 bases, and 9 bases lay outside the gene matches. This CDR3 is CATGPGQGDEQYF. In DNA, the CDR3 is TGTGCCACCGGACCGGGACAGGGCGACGAGCAGTACTTC.

This clonotype occurred many times. The CDR3 reads CASRRDNGTRFWANVLTF. The CDR3 DNA reads TGTGCCAGCAGGAGGGATAACGGGACACGGTTCTGGGCCAACGTCCTGACTTTC. This chain links TRBV25-1 with TRBJ2-6; a possible D gene is TRBD1 (6 bases). Trimming took 6 bases from V and 5 from J, leaving 23 bases between them. Germline loops: CDR1 MGHDK, CDR2 SYGVNS. The CDR3 loop spans 18 amino acids.

This chain uses TRBV11-2 with TRBJ2-5, with D perhaps TRBD1 or TRBD2 (5 bases each). V lost 1 base, J lost 9 bases, and 18 bases lay in between. CDR3 length: 15 amino acids. Per the germline V gene, CDR1 is SGHAT and CDR2 is FQNNGV. CDR3 nucleotides: TGTGCCAGCAGCTTAGCTGGGACCATCGCCTTTGCCCAGTACTTC. This encodes CASSLAGTIAFAQYF.

The V and J genes are TRBV15 and TRBJ2-1, with D tentatively TRBD2 (5 bases). V lost 0 bases and J lost 8, with 14 bases in between. This CDR3 region has 15 residues. CDR1 is LNHNV and CDR2 is YYDKDF in the germline V gene (reference sequence). Written as DNA, the CDR3 is TGTGCCACCAGCAGAGAAGCTTCCTTGGACTATGAGCAGTTCTTC. This encodes CATSREASLDYEQFF.